Listed here are 14 T cell receptor beta chains from one sample, sequenced in a study of T cells expressing NK-cell markers. TCRdb re-called the 5' RACE reads and gives one entry per CDR3 protein, without DNA. Its table records about 400,000 distinct CDR3 sequences. The sequenced sample consisted of blood T cells: a sorted CD56 or NKG2C T cell subset, CD4+ or CD8+ T cells, or bulk PBMC T cells (not recorded which). The receptors here all came from a woman aged 45-60 years in good health.

This chain joins TRBV7-8 and TRBJ2-4; lacking DNA, the TRBD1 call made by TCRdb goes unchecked. The CDR3 runs 16 residues. CDR1 is SGHVS and CDR2 is FQNEAQ in the germline V gene. The CDR3 is CASSLGQGIAKNIQYF.

The chain carries TRBV29-1 and TRBJ1-5; absent DNA, TCRdb's TRBD1 call cannot be checked. Germline CDR1 and CDR2: SQVTM and ANQGSEA. This CDR3 is 13 amino acids long. The CDR3 here is CSIGEGRGEPQHF.

The chain has TRBV7-9 and TRBJ2-7. Germline loops: CDR1 SEHNR, CDR2 FQNEAQ (reference sequence). CDR3 length: 15 amino acids. The CDR3 protein is CASSPQVGAPYEQYF. Variable domain in full (rest from reference TRBV7-9 and TRBJ2-7): DTGVSQNPRHKITKRGQNVTFRCDPISEHNRLYWYRQTLGQGPEFLTYFQNEAQLEKSRLLSDRFSAERPKGSFSTLEIQRTEQGDSAMYLCASSPQVGAPYEQYFGPGTRLTVT.

This chain uses TRBV5-1 with TRBJ1-1. The CDR3 consists of 15 residues. Germline V CDR1 and CDR2: SGHRS, YFSETQ. This chain's CDR3 is CASSPDLIPNTEAFF.

The CDR3: CASTPQVGVGQPQHF. The chain is built from TRBV12-3 or TRBV12-4 and TRBJ1-5; checking the TCRdb D call of TRBD1 is not possible without DNA. This CDR3 has 15 residues.

The chain recombines TRBV19 with TRBJ2-2. The CDR3 spans 13 residues. Germline V lookup: CDR1 LNHDA, CDR2 SQIVND (reference sequence). CDR3 protein: CASRHRDTGELFF.

The CDR3 loop reads CASSGLAGEDTQYF. The genes are TRBV5-1 and TRBJ2-3; there is no DNA to check the TCRdb D call of TRBD2. The V gene's germline CDR1 is SGHRS and CDR2 YFSETQ. The CDR3 consists of 14 residues.

The V and J genes are TRBV23-1 and TRBJ1-1; TCRdb's D gene call, TRBD1, goes unchecked for lack of DNA. Being an ORF, TRBV23-1 has a function that is uncertain. The CDR3 runs 16 residues. The CDR3: CASSQEGQDMNTEAFF.

The rearrangement uses TRBV5-6 and TRBJ2-1; the TCRdb call, TRBD2, lacks DNA for checking. CDR1 is SGHDT, CDR2 YYEEEE, per germline. The CDR3 has 15 amino acids. The CDR3 region is CASSVGLAGAYEQFF.

The chain recombines TRBV11-2 with TRBJ2-3; TCRdb lists TRBD1, though no DNA is available to test this call. The CDR3 spans 13 residues. Germline assignment: CDR1 SGHAT and CDR2 FQNNGV. The CDR3 here is CASSPSPGNTQYF.

The chain is built from TRBV27 and TRBJ1-1; TCRdb lists TRBD1, though no DNA is available to test this call. The CDR3 loop spans 15 amino acids. Germline CDR1 MNHEY, CDR2 SMNVEV (reference sequence). CDR3 in amino acids: CASTKGQGAQSEAFF.

The V call is TRBV20-1, the J call TRBJ2-7; there is no DNA to check the TCRdb D call of TRBD1. Germline V gene sequence: CDR1 DFQATT, CDR2 SNEGSKA (reference sequence). This CDR3 contains 13 residues. The CDR3 protein is CSARLDRTYEQYF.

The CDR3 region is CASSVVVGTGELFF. V usage is TRBV9 and J usage is TRBJ2-2. This CDR3 contains 14 residues. Germline CDR1 and CDR2: SGDLS and YYNGEE.

The genes are TRBV10-3 and TRBJ2-6. The CDR3 totals 15 residues. Germline V CDR1 and CDR2: ENHRY, SYGVKD. This chain's CDR3 is CAISGGLSGANVLTF.